The next 20 T cell receptor beta chains were all read from a single sample in a study of blood T cell repertoires in COVID-19. Only in-frame clones appear in the TCRdb table, and some are missing; sequencing was by immunoSEQ multiplex PCR. The sample shows fewer than 500,000 clones, around 90% of them seen only once. Sequenced input: peripheral blood. These TCRs come from a man younger than 30 with COVID-19, enrolled during active disease.

The chain links TRBV6-5 to TRBJ1-5, with TRBD1 as a possible D gene (6 bases). The V gene's germline CDR1 is MNHEY and CDR2 SVGAGI. This CDR3 comprises 15 residues. V lost 4 bases to trimming and J lost 0 bases, with 10 bases between them. CDR3 sequence reads: CASSFDRNSNQPQHF. In DNA form, the CDR3 reads TGTGCCAGCAGTTTTGACAGGAATAGCAATCAGCCCCAGCATTTT.

CDR3 DNA sequence: TGTGCCAGCAGCCCCCGGACAGCTCAAGAGACCCAGTACTTC. Translating gives CASSPRTAQETQYF. The gene calls are TRBV7-9 and TRBJ2-5; D perhaps matches TRBD1 (6 bases). V lost 5 bases to trimming and J lost 2 bases, with 12 bases between them. This CDR3 region has 14 residues. Germline values: CDR1 SEHNR, CDR2 FQNEAQ (reference sequence).

V usage is TRBV3-1 (or the pseudogene TRBV3-2) and J usage is TRBJ1-2; D remains unclear. Trimming pared 2 bases from V and 8 bases from J, leaving 9 bases between. The CDR3 loop spans 12 amino acids. Germline V gives CDR1 LGHDT, CDR2 YNNKEL (reference sequence). The CDR3 nucleotides are TGTGCCAGCAGCCAATCACCTACGGGCTACACCTTC. Amino acid sequence: CASSQSPTGYTF.

The genes are TRBV19 and TRBJ2-7; the match to TRBD2 covers 12 bases. V lost 6 bases to trimming and J lost 7 bases; unmatched junction nucleotides: 16. The germline V gene has CDR1 LNHDA and CDR2 SQIVND (reference sequence). CDR3 length equals 17 residues. CDR3 protein: CASSSASGRAGLGEQYF. Here the CDR3 DNA reads TGTGCCAGTAGCTCGGCTAGCGGGAGGGCCGGACTGGGGGAGCAGTACTTC.

V gene TRBV5-6 combines with J gene TRBJ2-4; TRBD1 matches at 10 bases. The CDR3 has 13 amino acids. J gave up 8 bases and V 3 bases, and 2 bases lay outside the gene matches. Germline V lookup: CDR1 SGHDT, CDR2 YYEEEE. In nucleotides, the CDR3 is TGTGCCAGCAGCTCGGGACAGGGGTACATTCAGTACTTC. Translated, it gives CASSSGQGYIQYF.

This clone has just one count. The V and J genes are TRBV15 and TRBJ1-3; TRBD1 matches at 11 bases. V lost 5 bases and J lost 5; bases outside the gene matches: 5. The CDR3 spans 15 residues. Germline CDR1 LNHNV, CDR2 YYDKDF (reference sequence). The CDR3 DNA reads as TGTGCCACCAGCCCCCAGGACAGGGGGCGAAACACCATATATTTT. Translation gives CATSPQDRGRNTIYF. The whole variable domain, filled in from reference TRBV15 and TRBJ1-3, reads DAMVIQNPRYQVTQFGKPVTLSCSQTLNHNVMYWYQQKSSQAPKLLFHYYDKDFNNEADTPDNFQSRRPNTSFCFLDIRSPGLGDTAMYLCATSPQDRGRNTIYFGEGSWLTVV.

The V call is TRBV19, the J call TRBJ2-6, with TRBD1 matching 8 bases. The CDR3 runs 17 residues. Germline V gives CDR1 LNHDA, CDR2 SQIVND (reference sequence). J was trimmed by 4 bases and V by 2 bases; bases with no gene match: 7. This CDR3 is CASSIMTGATGANVLTF. The DNA for the CDR3 is TGTGCCAGTAGTATAATGACAGGGGCGACCGGGGCCAACGTCCTGACTTTC.

In this sample, this clone turned up many times. The rearrangement uses TRBV23-1 and TRBJ2-7; 7 positions agree with TRBD1. TRBV23-1 is an ORF, and what it does is uncertain. The CDR3 contains 16 residues. Unmatched junction bases numbered 8, after V lost 3 bases and J lost 0 bases. The CDR3 loop reads CASSHPGTAPSYEQYF. The CDR3 DNA is TGCGCCAGCAGTCACCCAGGGACAGCCCCCTCCTACGAGCAGTACTTC.

This clone was detected only a few times. The J gene is TRBJ1-2, the V gene TRBV7-9; tentative D call: TRBD1 (5 bases). V was pared by 1 base and J by 7 bases, with 16 bases between. Germline V lookup: CDR1 SEHNR, CDR2 FQNEAQ (reference sequence). The length of the CDR3 is 15 residues. DNA for the CDR3: TGTGCCAGCAGCTTAGGAAGGGAAAGGGGTGGTGGCTACACCTTC. As protein: CASSLGRERGGGYTF.

The J gene is TRBJ1-5, the V gene TRBV12-5; D uncertain. V was trimmed by 4 bases and J by 1 base, leaving 11 bases between them. The CDR3 has 15 amino acids. The germline CDR1 and CDR2 sequences are LGHNT and FRNRAP. The CDR3 sequence is CASGSREGSNQPQHF. CDR3 DNA sequence: TGTGCTAGTGGTTCGAGGGAAGGGAGCAATCAGCCCCAGCATTTT.

The sample holds one count of this clone. CDR3 bases: TGTGCCACCAGCAGAAGACAGGGGGATATAGATGAGCAGTTCTTC. The encoded protein is CATSRRQGDIDEQFF. V gene TRBV15 combines with J gene TRBJ2-1; TRBD1 matches at 9 bases. J lost 8 bases, V lost 2 bases, and 7 bases had no gene match. The germline CDR1 and CDR2 sequences are LNHNV and YYDKDF (reference sequence). The CDR3 is 15 residues long.

The chain is built from TRBV6-5 and TRBJ2-1; the match to TRBD2 covers 7 bases. Germline loops: CDR1 MNHEY, CDR2 SVGAGI. J lost 7 bases, V lost 2 bases, and 5 bases had no gene match. The CDR3 consists of 14 residues. Here the CDR3 reads CASSYTGLDNEQFF. CDR3 sequence (DNA): TGTGCCAGCAGTTACACAGGACTAGATAATGAGCAGTTCTTC.

The chain combines TRBV29-1 with TRBJ2-1; 13 positions agree with TRBD2. The ends lost 6 bases at V and 6 bases at J; junction bases unmatched: 2. Germline V gene data show CDR1 as SQVTM and CDR2 as ANQGSEA. This CDR3 is built from 13 residues. For the CDR3, the DNA is TGCAGCGTGACTAGCGGGGGGCCCAATGAGCAGTTCTTC. Its protein product is CSVTSGGPNEQFF.

This chain uses TRBV5-4 with TRBJ2-5; TRBD2 agrees at 7 bases. Per germline, CDR1 SGHNT and CDR2 YYREEE (reference sequence). V shed 7 bases and J 0 bases; nucleotides not matched to a gene: 9. This CDR3 is built from 15 residues. CDR3 in amino acids: CASRNPGGNQETQYF. The CDR3 region has the DNA TGTGCCAGCCGGAACCCCGGGGGGAACCAAGAGACCCAGTACTTC. Full variable domain (rest looked up from reference TRBV5-4 and TRBJ2-5): ETGVTQSPTHLIKTRGQQVTLRCSSQSGHNTVSWYQQALGQGPQFIFQYYREEENGRGNFPPRFSGLQFPNYSSELNVNALELDDSALYLCASRNPGGNQETQYFGPGTRLLVL.

The gene calls are TRBV6-5 and TRBJ1-5; no firm D call. The CDR3 extends over 14 amino acids. V lost 0 bases and J lost 7, with 10 bases in between. Looked up from germline, CDR1 is MNHEY and CDR2 is SVGAGI. CDR3 sequence: CASSYSRLNQPQHF. CDR3 nucleotides: TGTGCCAGCAGTTACTCGAGATTAAACCAGCCCCAGCATTTT.

The genes are TRBV24-1 and TRBJ1-1; D unresolved. The CDR3 runs 12 residues. The V end was cut by 3 bases, the J end by 2 bases, with 3 bases between. CDR1 and CDR2 from the germline V gene are KGHDR and SFDVKD. The DNA for the CDR3 is TGTGCCACCAGTGATACTAACACTGAAGCTTTCTTT. Amino acid sequence: CATSDTNTEAFF.

The chain uses TRBV29-1 and TRBJ1-5; D gene unclear. Looked up from germline, CDR1 is SQVTM and CDR2 is ANQGSEA. The CDR3 consists of 12 residues. V gave up 4 bases and J gave up 2 bases, with 6 bases separating them. DNA for the CDR3: TGCAGCGTTGTAGTGGGCAATCAGCCCCAGCATTTT. It encodes CSVVVGNQPQHF.

The chain combines TRBV9 with TRBJ2-5, with D perhaps TRBD2 (7 bases). In germline, CDR1 is SGDLS, CDR2 YYNGEE. The CDR3 has 15 residues. V lost 3 bases and J lost 4, with 16 bases in between. CDR3 in amino acids: CASSARGTTPETQYF. Here the CDR3 DNA reads TGTGCCAGCAGCGCGAGGGGGACTACGCCAGAGACCCAGTACTTC.

The chain uses TRBV24-1 and TRBJ2-7, with a weak D call TRBD2 (5 bases). Germline CDR1 KGHDR, CDR2 SFDVKD. Trimming cost V 7 bases and J 2 bases, with 8 bases left between them. The CDR3 length is 12 residues. This CDR3 is CATSPGAYEQYF. In DNA form, the CDR3 reads TGTGCCACCAGCCCCGGGGCCTACGAGCAGTACTTC.

Concerning this clone: The same CDR3 also results from other DNA sequences found in this sample. The chain has TRBV5-4 and TRBJ2-7, with 14 nucleotides matching TRBD2. The V segment lost 4 bases and the J segment 5 bases; nucleotides outside the gene matches: 2. The CDR3 runs 14 residues. Germline CDR1 is SGHNT and CDR2 is YYREEE (reference sequence). CDR3 nucleotides: TGTGCCAGCAGCCCGGGACTAGCGGGGGACGAGCAGTACTTC. The encoded protein is CASSPGLAGDEQYF.